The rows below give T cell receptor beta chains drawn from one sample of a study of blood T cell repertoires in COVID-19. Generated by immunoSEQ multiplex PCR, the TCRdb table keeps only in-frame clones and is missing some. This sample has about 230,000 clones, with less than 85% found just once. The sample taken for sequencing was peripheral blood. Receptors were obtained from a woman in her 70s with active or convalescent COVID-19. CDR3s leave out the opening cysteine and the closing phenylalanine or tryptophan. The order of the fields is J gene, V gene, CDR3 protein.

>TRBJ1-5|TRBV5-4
ASSIQGHNQPQH
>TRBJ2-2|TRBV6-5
ASRITGVNTGELF
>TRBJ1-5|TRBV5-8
ASSSRGRGNQPQH
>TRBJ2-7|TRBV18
ASSPQVSGQGYEQY
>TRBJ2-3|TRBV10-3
AISGFQDTSTDTQY
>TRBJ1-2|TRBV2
ASGDTGYYGYT
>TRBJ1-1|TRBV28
ASSSPTRGTEAF
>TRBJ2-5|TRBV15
ATSRGGLAQETQY
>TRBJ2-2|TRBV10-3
AISEASGSWGTGELF
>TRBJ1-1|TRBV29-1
SVTRLNTEAF
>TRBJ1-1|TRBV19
ASNRRGGTGVGTEAF
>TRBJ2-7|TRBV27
ASSFRGTYEQY
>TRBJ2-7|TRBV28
ASSSSGQGLNEQY
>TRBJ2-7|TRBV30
AWRSGQGGYEQY
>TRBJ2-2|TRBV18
ASSPPGGRDTGELF
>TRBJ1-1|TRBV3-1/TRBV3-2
ASSRTGRGAF
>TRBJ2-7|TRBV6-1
ASSERGVAAEQY
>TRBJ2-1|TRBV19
ASSMSEGLRF
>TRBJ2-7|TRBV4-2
ASSQAGTSGYEQY
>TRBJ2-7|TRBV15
ATSRDREEEL
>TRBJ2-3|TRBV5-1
ASSSDRASDTQY
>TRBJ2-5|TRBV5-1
ASFPQPGLAQETQY
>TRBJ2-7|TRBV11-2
ASSLAGGQH
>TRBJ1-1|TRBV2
ASSDPDRERTEAF
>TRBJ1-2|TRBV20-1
SSILREGYT